These 27 T cell receptor beta chains share one sample of origin, sequenced in a study of response to subunit inactivated influenza vaccine. TCRdb independently ran MiXCR on the RT-PCR reads; one entry per CDR3 protein. The top ten clones hold around 1.8% of a sample with about half a million distinct CDR3 sequences, about 25% of them seen once. The sample in question was CD4+ T cells sorted from PBMCs, obtained 4 to 6 days after vaccination. These receptors all come from a man aged 45 to 65 who received an inactivated influenza vaccine.

This chain connects TRBV19 to TRBJ2-1; D may be TRBD2 (6 bases). The CDR3 length is 16 residues. Germline CDR1 reads LNHDA; CDR2 reads SQIVND (reference sequence). Trimming shortened V by 7 bases and J by 2 bases, and 18 bases separated the two germline ends. The CDR3 DNA sequence: TGTGCCAGTAAGAGGGGACTGGCGGGCCCCTACAATGAGCAGTTCTTC. It specifies CASKRGLAGPYNEQFF.

V usage is TRBV6-5 and J usage is TRBJ2-2; D remains ambiguous. V was cut by 5 bases and J by 7 bases, with 8 bases left in between. The CDR3 contains 12 residues. CDR1 and CDR2 from the germline V gene are MNHEY and SVGAGI. This chain's CDR3 is CASSASRGELFF. CDR3 nucleotides: TGTGCCAGCAGTGCGTCCCGCGGGGAGCTGTTTTTT.

This clonotype was counted between two and nine times. This chain joins TRBV4-2 and TRBJ1-3; 7 bases are a match to TRBD1. The V gene's germline CDR1 is LGHNA and CDR2 YNFKEQ. Trimming cost V 4 bases and J 3 bases; bases outside gene matches: 15. CDR3 length: 18 residues. The CDR3 loop reads CASSREIKQGIGGNTIYF. The CDR3 coding sequence is TGTGCCAGCAGCCGCGAAATTAAACAGGGGATCGGTGGAAACACCATATATTTT.

The J gene is TRBJ1-1, the V gene TRBV20-1; D is unresolved. Trimming took off 0 bases at V and 4 bases at J, with 12 bases between the two ends. The CDR3 consists of 14 residues. Germline CDR1 and CDR2: DFQATT and SNEGSKA (reference sequence). CDR3 sequence (DNA): TGCAGTGCTAGAGATTGGACTGGGAGCACTGAAGCTTTCTTT. Protein sequence: CSARDWTGSTEAFF.

This clonotype has ten or more counts. The rearrangement joins TRBV12-3 or TRBV12-4 to TRBJ1-4; D remains ambiguous. Trimming took off 3 bases at V and 6 bases at J, with 11 bases between the two ends. The CDR3 is 14 residues long. The CDR3 loop is CASSLLGIHEKLFF. The CDR3 bases are TGTGCCAGCAGTTTGTTGGGTATACATGAAAAACTGTTTTTT.

The chain uses TRBV4-3 and TRBJ2-3; 7 bases line up with TRBD1. This CDR3 is 15 amino acids long. CDR1 LGHNA and CDR2 YSLEER come from the germline V gene. The V segment lost 3 bases and the J segment 2 bases; nucleotides outside the gene matches: 5. CDR3 sequence reads: CASSHGDRFTDTQYF. The CDR3 DNA is TGCGCCAGCAGCCACGGGGACAGATTCACAGATACGCAGTATTTT.

This clonotype came up a few times. CDR3 residues: CASSVAALAGENIQYF. The CDR3 DNA follows: TGTGCCAGCAGCGTAGCGGCGTTAGCGGGAGAAAACATTCAGTACTTC. The chain uses TRBV9 and TRBJ2-4, with 9 bases identical to TRBD2. Unmatched junction bases numbered 6, after V lost 0 bases and J lost 5 bases. Germline V gene lookup returns CDR1 SGDLS and CDR2 YYNGEE. This CDR3 is built from 16 residues.

The rearrangement uses TRBV6-2 or TRBV6-3 and TRBJ2-1; TRBD2 matches 11 bases. V shed 4 bases, J shed 6 bases, and the junction held 11 bases outside the gene matches. Germline assignment: CDR1 MNHEY and CDR2 SVGEGT. The CDR3 spans 17 residues. CDR3 sequence: CASSSQIAGGPLNEQFF. The CDR3, as DNA: TGTGCCAGCAGTTCCCAAATAGCGGGAGGGCCCCTCAATGAGCAGTTCTTC.

CDR3 loop: CASSQEWGFTDTQYF. The CDR3 coding sequence is TGCGCCAGCAGCCAAGAGTGGGGGTTCACAGATACGCAGTATTTT. The chain employs TRBV4-3 and TRBJ2-3; perhaps D is TRBD1 or TRBD2 (5 bases each). CDR1 LGHNA and CDR2 YSLEER come from the germline V gene. The CDR3 loop spans 15 amino acids. Trimming stripped 0 bases from V and 2 bases from J, with 9 bases between.

J is TRBJ2-1 and V is TRBV12-5; D might be TRBD1 (5 bases). CDR3 size: 13 residues. Germline CDR1 is LGHNT and CDR2 is FRNRAP. V was clipped by 6 bases and J by 6 bases, with 12 bases between them. The CDR3 protein is CASGLGQGNEQFF. The CDR3 nucleotides read TGTGCTAGTGGGCTAGGTCAGGGCAATGAGCAGTTCTTC. Full variable domain (rest looked up from reference TRBV12-5 and TRBJ2-1): DARVTQTPRHKVTEMGQEVTMRCQPILGHNTVFWYRQTMMQGLELLAYFRNRAPLDDSGMPKDRFSAEMPDATLATLKIQPSEPRDSAVYFCASGLGQGNEQFFGPGTRLTVL.

The chain couples TRBV7-9 to TRBJ1-3; 11 positions agree with TRBD1. Germline V gives CDR1 SEHNR, CDR2 FQNEAQ (reference sequence). The V gene end was trimmed by 5 bases and the J gene end by 4 bases; junction bases not matched to a gene: 10. CDR3 length equals 17 residues. The DNA of the CDR3 is TGTGCCAGCAGCGTCGGGACAGGGGGATCGGGGGGAAACACCATATATTTT. Encoded protein: CASSVGTGGSGGNTIYF. Drawing the rest from reference TRBV7-9 and TRBJ1-3, the complete variable domain is DTGVSQNPRHKITKRGQNVTFRCDPISEHNRLYWYRQTLGQGPEFLTYFQNEAQLEKSRLLSDRFSAERPKGSFSTLEIQRTEQGDSAMYLCASSVGTGGSGGNTIYFGEGSWLTVV.

This rearrangement joins TRBV5-1 to TRBJ2-3; 7 bases are shared with TRBD1. V gave up 3 bases and J gave up 5 bases; unmatched junction bases: 9. From germline, CDR1 is SGHRS and CDR2 YFSETQ. CDR3 length: 15 residues. CDR3 loop: CASSSGTVVGDTQYF. The CDR3 nucleotides are TGCGCCAGCAGCTCCGGGACAGTAGTGGGAGATACGCAGTATTTT.

The chain combines TRBV5-1 with TRBJ2-7; D gene uncertain. This CDR3 contains 17 residues. Trimming pared 2 bases from V and 1 base from J, leaving 19 bases between. The germline gives CDR1 SGHRS, CDR2 YFSETQ. DNA of the CDR3: TGCGCCAGCAGCTTCTCTGTGCGGTCCCCCAATTCCTACGAGCAGTACTTC. The encoded protein is CASSFSVRSPNSYEQYF.

This chain uses TRBV20-1 with TRBJ2-5; D is possibly TRBD1 (6 bases). Trimming stripped 4 bases from V and 2 bases from J, with 11 bases between. CDR3 length: 13 amino acids. Germline V lookup: CDR1 DFQATT, CDR2 SNEGSKA (reference sequence). DNA of the CDR3: TGCAGTGCTATCAGGGGTTGGCAAGAGACCCAGTACTTC. Amino acids: CSAIRGWQETQYF.

This clonotype was observed a handful of times. The rearrangement links TRBV5-1 to TRBJ2-7; D tentatively reads TRBD1 or TRBD2 (6 bases each). Germline V gives CDR1 SGHRS, CDR2 YFSETQ. The CDR3 has 16 residues. Trimming pared 8 bases from V and 2 bases from J, leaving 23 bases between. CDR3 region: CARRGAFKRAAYEQYF. For the CDR3, the DNA is TGCGCCAGGAGGGGGGCGTTCAAGCGGGCAGCCTACGAGCAGTACTTC.

The chain couples TRBV6-5 to TRBJ2-7; the D gene is possibly TRBD2 (6 bases). V gave up 2 bases and J gave up 0 bases, with 8 bases separating them. In germline, CDR1 is MNHEY, CDR2 SVGAGI. This CDR3 is 14 amino acids long. The CDR3 DNA reads as TGTGCCAGCAGTTACATGGGACTCTCCTACGAGCAGTACTTC. Residues: CASSYMGLSYEQYF.

This clonotype was seen a few times. The V and J genes are TRBV7-8 and TRBJ2-1; TRBD2 aligns across 7 bases. The CDR3 sequence is 13 residues long. Germline CDR1 and CDR2: SGHVS and FQNEAQ. V gave up 7 bases and J gave up 8 bases; unmatched junction bases: 8. The chain's CDR3 is CASTSRGRDEQFF. The CDR3 DNA is TGTGCCAGCACCAGCAGAGGGAGGGATGAGCAGTTCTTC.

This clonotype has more than one count but fewer than ten. Relative to the germline gene, one junction end is altered; a read error may explain this. The V call is TRBV6-1, the J call TRBJ2-2; tentatively, D is TRBD1 (6 bases). Germline-derived CDR1 and CDR2 are MNHNS and SASEGT. The CDR3 is 13 amino acids. CDR3 residues: CASRQGNIGELFF. CDR3 nucleotides: TGTGCCAGCAGACAGGGCAACATCGGGGAGCTGTTTTTT.

This clonotype has a count of ten or more. The final CDR3 position lacks the conserved phenylalanine or tryptophan, pointing to a likely read error. The V gene is TRBV15, the J gene TRBJ1-1, with a possible D match to TRBD1 (5 bases). The CDR3 is 12 residues long. The germline gives CDR1 LNHNV, CDR2 YYDKDF (reference sequence). Trimming took off 0 bases at V and 11 bases at J, with 10 bases between the two ends. The CDR3: CATSRDGDGAFL. CDR3 DNA sequence: TGTGCCACCAGCAGAGACGGGGACGGGGCTTTCCTT.

The chain couples TRBV2 to TRBJ2-7, with a possible D match to TRBD2 (6 bases). The CDR3 is 13 amino acids. Trimming cost V 3 bases and J 4 bases, with 10 bases left between them. CDR1 and CDR2 (germline): SNHLY, FYNNEI. The CDR3 coding sequence is TGTGCCAGCAGTGATGGGGGGTGGTACGAGCAGTACTTC. Its translation: CASSDGGWYEQYF.

This chain links TRBV3-1 with TRBJ2-1, with a tentative D call TRBD2 (6 bases). Trimming took off 1 base at V and 6 bases at J, with 13 bases between the two ends. The CDR3 has 15 residues. Germline V CDR1 and CDR2: LGHDT, YNNKEL (reference sequence). The CDR3 here is CASSQAGTGGNEQFF. The DNA for the CDR3 is TGTGCCAGCAGCCAAGCCGGGACTGGGGGCAATGAGCAGTTCTTC.

The rearrangement uses TRBV10-3 and TRBJ1-4; 7 nucleotides agree with TRBD1. The ends lost 0 bases at V and 8 bases at J; junction bases unmatched: 3. CDR1 is ENHRY and CDR2 is SYGVKD in the germline V gene. This CDR3 contains 14 residues. CDR3 residues: CAISESSGGEKLFF. The CDR3 DNA sequence: TGTGCCATCAGTGAGTCGTCAGGGGGAGAAAAACTGTTTTTT.

This clonotype was counted between two and nine times. The chain recombines TRBV5-1 with TRBJ2-7; 7 bases map to TRBD1. This CDR3 comprises 15 residues. V lost 3 bases to trimming and J lost 3 bases; unmatched junction nucleotides: 9. CDR1 and CDR2 (germline): SGHRS, YFSETQ. In DNA form, the CDR3 reads TGCGCCAGCAGCTCCAACCCCGGGACAGTCTACGAGCAGTACTTC. The encoded protein is CASSSNPGTVYEQYF. Supplemented by reference TRBV5-1 and TRBJ2-7, the full variable domain reads KAGVTQTPRYLIKTRGQQVTLSCSPISGHRSVSWYQQTPGQGLQFLFEYFSETQRNKGNFPGRFSGRQFSNSRSEMNVSTLELGDSALYLCASSSNPGTVYEQYFGPGTRLTVT.

This sequence joins TRBV15 and TRBJ1-6; TRBD1 matches at 10 bases. From germline, CDR1 is LNHNV and CDR2 YYDKDF (reference sequence). V gave up 3 bases and J gave up 9 bases; unmatched junction bases: 2. CDR3 length equals 14 residues. The CDR3 loop reads CATSRGQGISPLHF. CDR3 DNA: TGTGCCACCAGCAGGGGACAGGGGATTTCACCCCTCCACTTT. Complete variable domain (other parts from reference TRBV15 and TRBJ1-6): DAMVIQNPRYQVTQFGKPVTLSCSQTLNHNVMYWYQQKSSQAPKLLFHYYDKDFNNEADTPDNFQSRRPNTSFCFLDIRSPGLGDTAMYLCATSRGQGISPLHFGNGTRLTVT.

The rearrangement joins TRBV7-2 to TRBJ2-7, with D possibly matching TRBD1 (6 bases). The CDR3 consists of 14 residues. V was shortened by 0 bases and J by 3 bases, with 9 bases between the two germline ends. The germline CDR1 and CDR2 sequences are SGHTA and FQGNSA. CDR3 protein: CASSLAKGDYEQYF. The DNA of the CDR3 is TGTGCCAGCAGCTTAGCGAAGGGGGACTACGAGCAGTACTTC.

This clonotype was counted ten times or more. The chain recombines TRBV20-1 with TRBJ2-3; D may be TRBD1 or TRBD2 (6 bases each). Trimming stripped 5 bases from V and 3 bases from J, with 15 bases between. The CDR3 has 14 residues. The germline gives CDR1 DFQATT, CDR2 SNEGSKA (reference sequence). CDR3 sequence reads: CSAPQGGRTDTQYF. The DNA for the CDR3 is TGCAGTGCTCCACAGGGAGGTAGGACAGATACGCAGTATTTT.

There are a few counts of this clonotype. The rearrangement uses TRBV12-3 or TRBV12-4 and TRBJ1-2; TRBD1 matches 7 bases. V lost 6 bases to trimming and J lost 0 bases; unmatched junction nucleotides: 7. The CDR3 sequence is 15 residues long. The DNA for the CDR3 is TGTGCCAGCAGCCCCGGGACAGTTGCTAACTATGGCTACACCTTC. Amino acids: CASSPGTVANYGYTF.